This is a list of T cell receptor beta chains from one sample in a study of human T cells and chemical hapten exposure. TCRdb passed the 5' RACE reads through MiXCR, listing each CDR3 protein once. The sample gives about 140,000 distinct CDR3 sequences, 3.5% to 5% of which show up once; around 1.4% is in the top ten. The receptors come from a female donor in good health. Each CDR3 is given with its conserved first and last residue. D genes are given only for firm matches. Only some rows state a clone size, as once, few, many or a class for expanded clones.

V gene: TRBV12-5
clone size: many
D gene: TRBD1
J gene: TRBJ1-2
CDR3 protein: CASGGTGGPYGYTF
CDR3 DNA: TGTGCTAGTGGTGGAACAGGGGGGCCCTATGGCTACACCTTC

V gene: TRBV5-6
clone size: NA
D gene: NA
J gene: TRBJ2-1
CDR3 protein: CASSQWTDNNEQFF
CDR3 DNA: TGTGCCAGCAGCCAATGGACTGACAACAATGAGCAGTTCTTC

V gene: TRBV4-2
clone size: many
D gene: NA
J gene: TRBJ2-1
CDR3 protein: CASSQGITVGSSYNEQFF
CDR3 DNA: TGTGCCAGCAGCCAAGGAATAACGGTCGGGAGTTCCTACAATGAGCAGTTCTTC

V gene: TRBV5-1
clone size: few
D gene: TRBD1
J gene: TRBJ2-5
CDR3 protein: CASSLEGAQETQYF
CDR3 DNA: TGCGCCAGCAGCTTGGAGGGGGCCCAAGAGACCCAGTACTTC

V gene: TRBV5-1
clone size: many
D gene: TRBD2
J gene: TRBJ2-3
CDR3 protein: CASSLDITGGADTQYF
CDR3 DNA: TGCGCCAGCAGCTTGGATATTACGGGAGGAGCGGATACGCAGTATTTT

V gene: TRBV12-3/TRBV12-4
clone size: many
D gene: TRBD2
J gene: TRBJ2-3
CDR3 protein: CASSSGGRASGGRDTQYF
CDR3 DNA: TGTGCCAGCAGTTCAGGGGGGCGGGCTAGCGGGGGGCGGGATACGCAGTATTTT

V gene: TRBV28
clone size: many
D gene: NA
J gene: TRBJ2-3
CDR3 protein: CASETPITGSTDTQYF
CDR3 DNA: TGTGCCAGCGAAACGCCTATTACAGGGAGCACAGATACGCAGTATTTT

V gene: TRBV7-2
clone size: many
D gene: TRBD1
J gene: TRBJ1-5
CDR3 protein: CASSRQGYSNQPQHF
CDR3 DNA: TGTGCCAGCAGCAGACAGGGGTATAGCAATCAGCCCCAGCATTTT

V gene: TRBV5-5
clone size: many
D gene: NA
J gene: TRBJ1-5
CDR3 protein: CASSLEYVNQPQHF
CDR3 DNA: TGTGCCAGCAGCTTGGAATATGTCAATCAGCCCCAGCATTTT

V gene: TRBV7-3
clone size: many
D gene: NA
J gene: TRBJ1-1
CDR3 protein: CASSLLGRQNTEAFF
CDR3 DNA: TGTGCCAGCAGCTTATTAGGCAGGCAAAACACTGAAGCTTTCTTT

V gene: TRBV6-6
clone size: many
D gene: NA
J gene: TRBJ2-1
CDR3 protein: CASSYSSLGDEQFF
CDR3 DNA: TGTGCCAGCAGTTACTCGAGCTTAGGGGATGAGCAGTTCTTC

V gene: TRBV20-1
clone size: many
D gene: NA
J gene: TRBJ1-6
CDR3 protein: CSARDSYNSPLHF
CDR3 DNA: TGCAGTGCTAGAGACAGCTATAATTCACCCCTCCACTTT

V gene: TRBV18
clone size: many
D gene: TRBD1
J gene: TRBJ1-1
CDR3 protein: CASSPLSQGANTEAFF
CDR3 DNA: TGTGCCAGCTCACCACTGTCCCAGGGGGCCAACACTGAAGCTTTCTTT

V gene: TRBV3-1
clone size: many
D gene: NA
J gene: TRBJ1-3
CDR3 protein: CASSQMGAGNTIYF
CDR3 DNA: TGTGCCAGCAGCCAAATGGGTGCGGGGAACACCATATATTTT

V gene: TRBV7-2
clone size: NA
D gene: NA
J gene: TRBJ1-2
CDR3 protein: CASSLEVLVYGYTF
CDR3 DNA: TGTGCCAGCAGCTTAGAGGTCCTCGTCTATGGCTACACCTTC

V gene: TRBV20-1
clone size: few
D gene: TRBD2
J gene: TRBJ2-3
CDR3 protein: CSARDSGGAGDTQYF
CDR3 DNA: TGCAGTGCTAGAGATAGCGGGGGGGCAGGAGATACGCAGTATTTT

V gene: TRBV18
clone size: many
D gene: TRBD1
J gene: TRBJ2-7
CDR3 protein: CASSPPGQGAYEQYF
CDR3 DNA: TGTGCCAGCTCACCCCCGGGACAGGGGGCTTACGAGCAGTACTTC

V gene: TRBV6-5
clone size: many
D gene: NA
J gene: TRBJ1-1
CDR3 protein: CASRRTLGPEAFF
CDR3 DNA: TGTGCCAGCAGACGCACCCTAGGCCCTGAAGCTTTCTTT

V gene: TRBV19
clone size: NA
D gene: TRBD1
J gene: TRBJ2-1
CDR3 protein: CASSPTDRGRYNEQFF
CDR3 DNA: TGTGCCAGTAGTCCGACGGACAGGGGGCGTTACAATGAGCAGTTCTTC

V gene: TRBV12-3/TRBV12-4
clone size: many
D gene: TRBD2
J gene: TRBJ2-1
CDR3 protein: CASRGRKAGGSYLYNEQFF
CDR3 DNA: TGTGCCAGCAGGGGGAGGAAAGCGGGGGGCAGTTATTTGTACAATGAGCAGTTCTTC

V gene: TRBV12-3/TRBV12-4
clone size: many
D gene: NA
J gene: TRBJ1-2
CDR3 protein: CASSLNYGYTF
CDR3 DNA: TGTGCCAGCAGTTTAAACTATGGCTACACCTTC

V gene: TRBV3-1
clone size: many
D gene: TRBD2
J gene: TRBJ2-3
CDR3 protein: CASSQDLAGGPRDTQYF
CDR3 DNA: TGTGCCAGCAGCCAAGATCTGGCGGGGGGGCCAAGGGATACGCAGTATTTT

V gene: TRBV3-1
clone size: many
D gene: NA
J gene: TRBJ2-5
CDR3 protein: CASSRPSATPAETQYF
CDR3 DNA: TGTGCCAGCAGCCGCCCTAGCGCCACCCCCGCGGAGACCCAGTACTTC

V gene: TRBV5-1
clone size: many
D gene: NA
J gene: TRBJ2-1
CDR3 protein: CASTIGPEQFF
CDR3 DNA: TGCGCCAGCACCATCGGCCCTGAGCAGTTCTTC

V gene: TRBV20-1
clone size: many
D gene: NA
J gene: TRBJ2-7
CDR3 protein: CSARDNTGIYEQYF
CDR3 DNA: TGCAGTGCTAGAGATAATACAGGGATATACGAGCAGTACTTC

V gene: TRBV5-5
clone size: many
D gene: NA
J gene: TRBJ1-2
CDR3 protein: CASSLRRESLGRFFDGYTF
CDR3 DNA: TGTGCCAGCAGCTTGAGGAGGGAAAGTTTAGGGAGATTCTTTGATGGCTACACCTTC

V gene: TRBV4-3
clone size: many
D gene: NA
J gene: TRBJ1-1
CDR3 protein: CASSQELPTEAFF
CDR3 DNA: TGCGCCAGCAGCCAAGAACTTCCCACTGAAGCTTTCTTT

V gene: TRBV4-1
clone size: NA
D gene: NA
J gene: TRBJ2-7
CDR3 protein: CASSRPGGGADEQYF
CDR3 DNA: TGCGCCAGCAGCCGGCCAGGAGGGGGGGCTGACGAGCAGTACTTC

V gene: TRBV21-1
clone size: many
D gene: NA
J gene: TRBJ2-7
CDR3 protein: CASSKAPGSGNSYEQYF
CDR3 DNA: TGTGCCAGCAGCAAAGCGCCGGGTAGCGGGAACTCCTACGAGCAGTACTTC

V gene: TRBV12-3/TRBV12-4
clone size: many
D gene: TRBD1
J gene: TRBJ1-1
CDR3 protein: CASSRRRGPGNTEAFF
CDR3 DNA: TGTGCCAGCAGTCGTAGGAGGGGGCCGGGGAACACTGAAGCTTTCTTT

V gene: TRBV5-6
clone size: many
D gene: NA
J gene: TRBJ1-4
CDR3 protein: CASSFGQREKLFF
CDR3 DNA: TGTGCCAGCAGCTTTGGACAGAGGGAAAAACTGTTTTTT

V gene: TRBV7-9
clone size: NA
D gene: NA
J gene: TRBJ1-1
CDR3 protein: CASSPPFNTEAFF
CDR3 DNA: TGTGCCAGCAGCCCTCCCTTCAACACTGAAGCTTTCTTT

V gene: TRBV7-2
clone size: many
D gene: NA
J gene: TRBJ1-4
CDR3 protein: CASSFKGDGSRKEKLFF
CDR3 DNA: TGTGCCAGCAGCTTTAAGGGGGATGGGTCCCGGAAGGAAAAACTGTTTTTT

V gene: TRBV19
clone size: NA
D gene: NA
J gene: TRBJ2-1
CDR3 protein: CASSMSGSSYNEQFF
CDR3 DNA: TGTGCCAGTAGTATGTCAGGGAGCTCCTACAATGAGCAGTTCTTC

V gene: TRBV6-2/TRBV6-3
clone size: many
D gene: NA
J gene: TRBJ2-3
CDR3 protein: CASSLTGFTDTQYF
CDR3 DNA: TGTGCCAGCAGCCTCACAGGTTTCACAGATACGCAGTATTTT

V gene: TRBV20-1
clone size: medium-sized
D gene: NA
J gene: TRBJ2-1
CDR3 protein: CSARDSRDYNEQFF
CDR3 DNA: TGCAGTGCTAGAGATTCACGTGACTACAATGAGCAGTTCTTC

V gene: TRBV7-2
clone size: many
D gene: NA
J gene: TRBJ2-3
CDR3 protein: CASRGGSRRDTQYF
CDR3 DNA: TGTGCCAGCAGGGGCGGTTCTCGTAGAGATACGCAGTATTTT

V gene: TRBV6-2/TRBV6-3
clone size: many
D gene: NA
J gene: TRBJ1-2
CDR3 protein: CASSYSTGAYGYTF
CDR3 DNA: TGTGCCAGCAGTTACTCGACAGGAGCCTATGGCTACACCTTC

V gene: TRBV20-1
clone size: NA
D gene: TRBD1
J gene: TRBJ2-7
CDR3 protein: CSASRLDRGLEQYF
CDR3 DNA: TGCAGTGCTAGTAGACTGGACAGGGGACTTGAGCAGTACTTC

V gene: TRBV7-9
clone size: many
D gene: NA
J gene: TRBJ2-3
CDR3 protein: CASSLGVTQYF
CDR3 DNA: TGTGCCAGCAGCTTGGGAGTTACGCAGTATTTT

V gene: TRBV6-6
clone size: many
D gene: TRBD1
J gene: TRBJ1-5
CDR3 protein: CASSYQGGVQHF
CDR3 DNA: TGTGCCAGCAGTTACCAGGGGGGGGTCCAGCATTTT

V gene: TRBV7-2
clone size: many
D gene: NA
J gene: TRBJ1-1
CDR3 protein: CASSLTRVGRGNTEAFF
CDR3 DNA: TGTGCCAGCAGCTTGACCAGGGTCGGCCGGGGGAACACTGAAGCTTTCTTT